What follows are 28 T cell receptor beta chains derived from one specimen sequenced in a study of cytomegalovirus exposure and HLA in healthy donors. It was with 60 Vbeta and 13 Jbeta primers that the PCR ran. The table came from immunoSEQ multiplex PCR; TCRdb's copy has only in-frame clones and leaves some out. The sample records around 120,000 clones, 70% to 80% being singletons. Sequences were obtained from PBMCs. The receptors here all came from a woman aged 55 to 70 in good health and CMV-seropositive.

V gene TRBV19 combines with J gene TRBJ2-5; D possibly corresponds to TRBD1 (5 bases). Deletions cut 1 base from V and 4 bases from J, with 13 bases between. The germline V gene has CDR1 LNHDA and CDR2 SQIVND (reference sequence). The CDR3 runs 15 residues. In DNA, the CDR3 is TGTGCCAGTAGTATAGTTAGACAGTCCGGAGAGACCCAGTACTTC. This encodes CASSIVRQSGETQYF.

V and J are TRBV5-1 and TRBJ2-2, with TRBD1 identical over 8 bases. The CDR3 sequence is 15 residues long. V trimming: 3 bases; J trimming: 4 bases; junction bases outside the gene matches: 5. Germline V gives CDR1 SGHRS, CDR2 YFSETQ. The CDR3 DNA reads TGCGCCAGCAGCTGGACAGGGCCGGGCACCGGGGAGCTGTTTTTT. This codes for CASSWTGPGTGELFF. The full variable domain, in which reference TRBV5-1 and TRBJ2-2 provide the parts outside the CDR3, is KAGVTQTPRYLIKTRGQQVTLSCSPISGHRSVSWYQQTPGQGLQFLFEYFSETQRNKGNFPGRFSGRQFSNSRSEMNVSTLELGDSALYLCASSWTGPGTGELFFGEGSRLTVL.

The chain carries TRBV7-2 and TRBJ1-2, with D hard to call. This CDR3 has 17 residues. Germline V gene data show CDR1 as SGHTA and CDR2 as FQGNSA. Deletions cut 3 bases from V and 4 bases from J, with 21 bases between. The CDR3 sequence is CASSFPEVGLAPYGYTF. The CDR3 DNA reads TGTGCCAGCAGCTTCCCGGAGGTCGGTCTTGCCCCCTATGGCTACACCTTC.

The chain joins TRBV9 to TRBJ2-5; D may be TRBD2 (7 bases). V was cut by 0 bases and J by 4 bases, with 16 bases left in between. Per the germline V gene, CDR1 is SGDLS and CDR2 is YYNGEE. This CDR3 spans 16 amino acids. The CDR3 is CASSVAGGRGPETQYF. CDR3 bases: TGTGCCAGCAGCGTAGCGGGGGGCCGAGGGCCAGAGACCCAGTACTTC. Complete variable domain (other parts from reference TRBV9 and TRBJ2-5): DSGVTQTPKHLITATGQRVTLRCSPRSGDLSVYWYQQSLDQGLQFLIQYYNGEERAKGNILERFSAQQFPDLHSELNLSSLELGDSALYFCASSVAGGRGPETQYFGPGTRLLVL.

This chain uses TRBV6-4 with TRBJ1-6; 7 positions match TRBD1. The CDR3 has 18 residues. The trim removed 5 bases at V and 5 bases at J, leaving 15 bases unmatched. Germline-derived CDR1 and CDR2 are MRHNA and SNTAGT. The CDR3 loop is CASSRQGYQGVDNSPLHF. The CDR3 nucleotides read TGTGCCAGCAGTCGACAGGGTTATCAAGGGGTAGATAATTCACCCCTCCACTTT.

This chain joins TRBV7-3 and TRBJ2-1; 11 bases fit TRBD2. Germline V gives CDR1 SGHTA, CDR2 FQGTGA. V was pared by 1 base and J by 0 bases, with 8 bases of the junction left unmatched. CDR3 length: 19 amino acids. DNA for the CDR3: TGTGCCAGCAGCTTAAGGGGTAGCGGGGGGGGGAGCTCCTACAATGAGCAGTTCTTC. Translated, it gives CASSLRGSGGGSSYNEQFF.

The CDR3 region has the DNA TGTGCCAGCAGTTTAGACCCCAGGAAAGCGGGAGACACAGATACGCAGTATTTT. Its translation is CASSLDPRKAGDTDTQYF. The rearrangement joins TRBV27 to TRBJ2-3; 8 nucleotides align to TRBD2. Germline V lookup: CDR1 MNHEY, CDR2 SMNVEV (reference sequence). Germline trimming cut 2 bases from V and 2 bases from J; bases unmatched to any gene: 12. This CDR3 comprises 18 residues.

The rearrangement uses TRBV5-8 and TRBJ2-1, with TRBD1 matching 9 bases. V trimming: 5 bases; J trimming: 4 bases; junction bases outside the gene matches: 7. Germline CDR1 is SGHTS and CDR2 is YDEGEE. The CDR3 is 15 residues long. As DNA, the CDR3 is TGTGCCAGCAGTTCCGGGACAGGGCCTTACAATGAGCAGTTCTTC. The encoded protein is CASSSGTGPYNEQFF.

The chain employs TRBV6-1 and TRBJ2-7; TRBD1 matches at 7 bases. There are 12 residues in the CDR3. V shed 6 bases, J shed 2 bases, and the junction held 1 base outside the gene matches. Germline-derived CDR1 and CDR2 are MNHNS and SASEGT. This chain's CDR3 is CASRDRAYEQYF. The CDR3 DNA reads as TGTGCCAGCAGAGACAGGGCCTACGAGCAGTACTTC.

The chain recombines TRBV6-5 with TRBJ1-1; a possible D gene is TRBD1 (6 bases). The CDR3 has 14 amino acids. Trimming removed 4 bases at V and 3 bases at J, with 12 bases between. Germline CDR1 is MNHEY and CDR2 is SVGAGI. Written as DNA, the CDR3 is TGTGCCAGCAGTTCCAGGGGCGGGTACACTGAAGCTTTCTTT. It translates to CASSSRGGYTEAFF.

The chain carries TRBV2 and TRBJ1-1; 7 nucleotides agree with TRBD1. V was clipped by 1 base and J by 0 bases; unmatched bases: 5. This CDR3 is 16 amino acids long. The germline V gene has CDR1 SNHLY and CDR2 FYNNEI. This CDR3 is CASSEVPGGLNTEAFF. CDR3 DNA sequence: TGTGCCAGCAGTGAAGTCCCAGGGGGGCTGAACACTGAAGCTTTCTTT.

V and J are TRBV7-9 and TRBJ1-1; D remains ambiguous. The germline V gene has CDR1 SEHNR and CDR2 FQNEAQ (reference sequence). V lost 6 bases and J lost 3, with 11 bases in between. The CDR3 contains 13 residues. CDR3 protein: CASRSTGYTEAFF. CDR3 nucleotides: TGTGCCAGCAGGTCAACTGGTTACACTGAAGCTTTCTTT.

This chain joins TRBV2 and TRBJ2-5; possibly TRBD1 for D (6 bases). The CDR3 is 15 amino acids. Per germline, CDR1 SNHLY and CDR2 FYNNEI. Trimming took 2 bases from V and 5 from J, leaving 15 bases between them. CDR3 coding DNA: TGTGCCAGCAGTGAAAGGCAGGGGTCTTGGGAGACCCAGTACTTC. The encoded protein is CASSERQGSWETQYF.

The genes are TRBV18 and TRBJ1-2, with D perhaps matching TRBD1 (5 bases). Germline CDR1 is KGHSH and CDR2 is LQKENI. Trimming removed 3 bases from V and 8 bases from J, with 28 bases in between. The CDR3 has 18 amino acids. CDR3 amino acids: CASSPFGYGRSGDEGYTF. The CDR3 nucleotides are TGTGCCAGCTCACCCTTCGGGTATGGTCGTTCGGGGGACGAGGGCTACACCTTC.

The rearrangement links TRBV6-6 to TRBJ2-7; 8 positions match TRBD1. This CDR3 has 14 amino acids. The germline CDR1 and CDR2 sequences are MNHNY and SVGAGI (reference sequence). With V trimmed by 7 bases and J by 3 bases, 8 bases remained unmatched. The CDR3 is CASTDRGEVYEQYF. The CDR3 DNA is TGTGCCAGCACCGACAGGGGAGAGGTCTACGAGCAGTACTTC.

As for this clone: One end of the junction does not line up with germline, which may come from a read error. The chain links TRBV10-3 to TRBJ1-6, with D hard to call. CDR1 ENHRY and CDR2 SYGVKD come from the germline V gene. CDR3 size: 8 residues. The CDR3 DNA reads as TGTGCCATCCGAGGGCGGTACTTT. Protein product: CAIRGRYF.

CDR3 amino acids: CASTSGQGTYGYTF. Here the CDR3 DNA reads TGTGCCAGCACCTCGGGACAGGGGACCTATGGCTACACCTTC. The chain carries TRBV7-9 and TRBJ1-2; 10 positions match TRBD1. This CDR3 is 14 amino acids long. Losses at the gene ends were 7 bases for V and 4 bases for J; bases not matched to a gene: 6. In germline, CDR1 is SEHNR, CDR2 FQNEAQ (reference sequence).

V is TRBV4-1 and J is TRBJ2-2; TRBD1 might be the D (6 bases). CDR3 length: 15 residues. Trimming took 4 bases from V and 7 from J, leaving 16 bases between them. CDR1 is MGHRA and CDR2 is YSYEKL in the germline V gene. The CDR3 spells CASSPLGTQVGELFF. The CDR3 coding sequence is TGCGCCAGCAGCCCCCTGGGGACACAGGTCGGGGAGCTGTTTTTT.

V is TRBV14 and J is TRBJ2-7, with 8 bases aligning to TRBD1. The length of the CDR3 is 16 residues. The germline V gene has CDR1 SGHDN and CDR2 FVKESK. V shed 4 bases and J 6 bases; nucleotides not matched to a gene: 14. Written as DNA, the CDR3 is TGTGCCAGCAGCCGAGAGGCCGGGACAGGAACCCTCGAGCAGTACTTC. Its translation is CASSREAGTGTLEQYF.

This chain links TRBV6-5 with TRBJ2-5; 11 nucleotides match TRBD2. With the DNA end fitting TRBJ2-7 better, the J assignment may be wrong. Germline values: CDR1 MNHEY, CDR2 SVGAGI. This CDR3 is built from 15 residues. The CDR3 spells CASSSTSGGSYEQYF. Written as DNA, the CDR3 is TGTGCCAGCAGTTCTACTAGCGGGGGCTCCTACGAGCAGTACTTC.

The chain is built from TRBV2 and TRBJ2-3; D possibly corresponds to TRBD2 (6 bases). The CDR3 extends over 15 amino acids. CDR1 and CDR2 from the germline V gene are SNHLY and FYNNEI. V lost 1 base and J lost 2, with 10 bases in between. The CDR3 here is CASSEGRDFTDTQYF. The CDR3 bases are TGTGCCAGCAGTGAAGGGCGGGACTTCACAGATACGCAGTATTTT.

The V and J genes are TRBV6-4 and TRBJ1-3; 7 positions match TRBD1. Germline CDR1 and CDR2: MRHNA and SNTAGT. CDR3 length: 13 amino acids. Unmatched junction bases numbered 4, after V lost 7 bases and J lost 4 bases. The CDR3 nucleotides read TGTGCCAGCACGGGACAGCTGGGAAACACCATATATTTT. Translating gives CASTGQLGNTIYF.

The rearrangement uses TRBV7-9 and TRBJ2-2, with 8 bases identical to TRBD1. The CDR3 contains 16 residues. J gave up 6 bases and V 3 bases, and 9 bases lay outside the gene matches. Germline V lookup: CDR1 SEHNR, CDR2 FQNEAQ (reference sequence). CDR3 loop: CASSFPAGGSAGELFF. In nucleotides, the CDR3 is TGTGCCAGCAGCTTCCCGGCAGGGGGCAGTGCCGGGGAGCTGTTTTTT.

J is TRBJ2-2 and V is TRBV5-1; 8 nucleotides align to TRBD1. This CDR3 has 14 residues. Trimming took 5 bases from V and 6 from J; bases not matched to a gene: 6. Germline V gene data show CDR1 as SGHRS and CDR2 as YFSETQ. The CDR3 nucleotides read TGCGCCAGCAGAGTGACAGGGGTCCCCGGGGAGCTGTTTTTT. Protein product: CASRVTGVPGELFF.

The sample holds a few counts of this clone. The sample holds other DNA sequences that translate to the same CDR3. V is TRBV6-5 and J is TRBJ1-1; a weak D match, TRBD1 (5 bases). With 2 bases removed from V and 7 bases from J, the gap between germline ends came to 17 bases. The CDR3 consists of 15 residues. Germline V CDR1 and CDR2: MNHEY, SVGAGI. The CDR3 DNA reads TGTGCCAGCAGTTACCTCCGGGGGGGAGAGGGTGAAGCTTTCTTT. It codes for CASSYLRGGEGEAFF.

This clone was observed a handful of times. The chain employs TRBV14 and TRBJ1-2; 12 positions match TRBD1. Losses at the gene ends were 7 bases for V and 6 bases for J; bases not matched to a gene: 9. The length of the CDR3 is 15 residues. Per the germline V gene, CDR1 is SGHDN and CDR2 is FVKESK. CDR3 nucleotide sequence: TGTGCCAGCACTCCGTTTTGGGACAGGGGGCATGGCTACACCTTC. Its protein product is CASTPFWDRGHGYTF.

The CDR3 loop is CASSYYRAPSGNTIYF. The CDR3 region has the DNA TGTGCCAGCAGTTACTACAGGGCCCCTTCTGGAAACACCATATATTTT. The chain employs TRBV6-5 and TRBJ1-3, with a tentative D call TRBD1 (6 bases). The CDR3 totals 16 residues. CDR1 is MNHEY, CDR2 SVGAGI, per germline. V dropped 1 base and J dropped 1 base, with 11 bases sitting between them.

This clone has a handful of counts. The CDR3 loop reads CASGQLGNTIYF. Written as DNA, the CDR3 is TGTGCCAGTGGACAGCTGGGAAACACCATATATTTT. This chain uses TRBV19 with TRBJ1-3; a weak D match, TRBD1 (6 bases). There are 12 residues in the CDR3. Germline V gene lookup returns CDR1 LNHDA and CDR2 SQIVND (reference sequence). V lost 8 bases and J lost 4, with 9 bases in between.